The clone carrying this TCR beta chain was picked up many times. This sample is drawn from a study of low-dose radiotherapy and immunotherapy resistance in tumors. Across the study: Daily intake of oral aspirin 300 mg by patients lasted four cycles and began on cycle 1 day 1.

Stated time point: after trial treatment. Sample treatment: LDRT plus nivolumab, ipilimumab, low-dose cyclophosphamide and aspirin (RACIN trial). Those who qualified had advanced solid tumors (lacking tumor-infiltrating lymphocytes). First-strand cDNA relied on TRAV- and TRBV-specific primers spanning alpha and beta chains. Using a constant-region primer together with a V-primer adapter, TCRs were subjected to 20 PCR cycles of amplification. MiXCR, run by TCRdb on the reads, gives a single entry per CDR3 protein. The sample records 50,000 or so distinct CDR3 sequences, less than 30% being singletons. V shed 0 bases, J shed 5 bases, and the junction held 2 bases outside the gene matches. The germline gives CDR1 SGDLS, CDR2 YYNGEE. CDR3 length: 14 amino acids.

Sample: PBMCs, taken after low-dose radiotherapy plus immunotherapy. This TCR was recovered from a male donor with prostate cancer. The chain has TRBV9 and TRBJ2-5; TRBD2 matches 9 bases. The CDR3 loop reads CASSVASGDETQYF. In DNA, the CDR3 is TGTGCCAGCAGCGTAGCTAGCGGGGATGAGACCCAGTACTTC. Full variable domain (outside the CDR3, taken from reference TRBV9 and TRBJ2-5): DSGVTQTPKHLITATGQRVTLRCSPRSGDLSVYWYQQSLDQGLQFLIQYYNGEERAKGNILERFSAQQFPDLHSELNLSSLELGDSALYFCASSVASGDETQYFGPGTRLLVL.